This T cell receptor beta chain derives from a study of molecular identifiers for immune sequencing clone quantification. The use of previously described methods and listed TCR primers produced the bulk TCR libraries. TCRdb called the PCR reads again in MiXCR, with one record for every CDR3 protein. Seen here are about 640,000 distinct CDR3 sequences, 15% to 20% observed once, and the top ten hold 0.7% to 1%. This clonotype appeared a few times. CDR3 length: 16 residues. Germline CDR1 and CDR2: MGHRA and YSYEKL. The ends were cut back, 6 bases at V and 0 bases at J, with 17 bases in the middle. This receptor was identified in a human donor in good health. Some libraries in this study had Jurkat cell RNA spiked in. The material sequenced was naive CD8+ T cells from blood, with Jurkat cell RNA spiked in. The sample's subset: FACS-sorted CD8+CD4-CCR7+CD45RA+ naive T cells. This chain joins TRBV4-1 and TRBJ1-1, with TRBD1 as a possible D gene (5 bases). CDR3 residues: CASRINGGNMNTEAFF. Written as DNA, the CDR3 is TGCGCCAGCAGGATAAACGGGGGGAACATGAACACTGAAGCTTTCTTT.